The clone carrying this T cell receptor (beta chain) came up a few times. Its antigen is unidentified. These data originate in a study of CD8 T cells in ankylosing spondylitis. Scientists made TCR beta libraries using quantitative 5'-RACE with molecular barcodes. TCRdb fed the 5' RACE reads into MiXCR, producing one record per CDR3 protein. The data show some 330,000 distinct CDR3 sequences, roughly 8% seen once. Notes on the study in general: A motif of eight highly homologous TCR beta variants was seen as apparently characteristic of ankylosing spondylitis blood.

The CDR3 runs 13 residues. CDR1 is SGHTA and CDR2 is FQGTGA in the germline V gene. The junction had 5 bases not matched to a gene; V was cut back by 3 bases and J by 10 bases. The sequencing sample was made of blood, either unsorted or a sorted T cell fraction (not recorded which). The chain uses TRBV7-3 and TRBJ1-2, with 10 bases fitting TRBD1. This sequence originates from a male donor with ankylosing spondylitis. CDR3 in DNA: TGTGCCAGCAGCTTGACAGGGGGCGCAGACTACACCTTC. Translating it yields CASSLTGGADYTF.